This T cell receptor beta chain was recorded in a study of cytomegalovirus exposure and HLA in healthy donors. The germline V gene has CDR1 SGHRS and CDR2 YFSETQ. The CDR3 spans 16 residues. PCR primers comprised 60 Vbeta and 13 Jbeta primers. Repertoires were generated with immunoSEQ multiplex PCR, while TCRdb's copy carries only in-frame clones and drops some. In the table there are 150,000 to 160,000 clones, over 70% of which are singletons. The TCR sequence derives from a man aged 30-40 years in good health and CMV-seronegative. The chain is built from TRBV5-1 and TRBJ2-5; 10 bases map to TRBD2. The DNA end lines up better with TRBJ2-7; the J call may be wrong. The sequenced sample consisted of PBMCs. The CDR3, as DNA: TGCGCCAGCAGCTTGGCCCACACTAGCGGGGTCCACGAGCAGTACTTC. This gives the protein CASSLAHTSGVHEQYF.